This paragraph covers one T cell receptor beta chain sequence. TCR beta libraries were built from RNA through three nested multiplex PCR rounds using modified ARM-PCR. A C-beta primer primed TCRB cDNA from approximately 550 ng RNA. TCRdb processed the multiplex PCR reads anew with MiXCR; each CDR3 protein has one entry. The data contain about 9,000 distinct CDR3 sequences, roughly 69% of them singletons. This entry is derived from a study of tumor-infiltrating lymphocytes in glioblastoma multiforme. The V and J ends lost 4 bases and 0 bases, in that order; junction bases with no gene match: 5. The CDR3 is 16 amino acids.

The TCR was taken from a male donor with glioblastoma. Sequences were obtained from brain tumor tissue. This chain uses TRBV12-3 or TRBV12-4 with TRBJ2-1; 8 bases are a match to TRBD1. The CDR3 sequence: CASSYRTGSSYNEQFF. The DNA for the CDR3 is TGTGCCAGCAGTTACCGGACAGGGAGCTCCTACAATGAGCAGTTCTTC.